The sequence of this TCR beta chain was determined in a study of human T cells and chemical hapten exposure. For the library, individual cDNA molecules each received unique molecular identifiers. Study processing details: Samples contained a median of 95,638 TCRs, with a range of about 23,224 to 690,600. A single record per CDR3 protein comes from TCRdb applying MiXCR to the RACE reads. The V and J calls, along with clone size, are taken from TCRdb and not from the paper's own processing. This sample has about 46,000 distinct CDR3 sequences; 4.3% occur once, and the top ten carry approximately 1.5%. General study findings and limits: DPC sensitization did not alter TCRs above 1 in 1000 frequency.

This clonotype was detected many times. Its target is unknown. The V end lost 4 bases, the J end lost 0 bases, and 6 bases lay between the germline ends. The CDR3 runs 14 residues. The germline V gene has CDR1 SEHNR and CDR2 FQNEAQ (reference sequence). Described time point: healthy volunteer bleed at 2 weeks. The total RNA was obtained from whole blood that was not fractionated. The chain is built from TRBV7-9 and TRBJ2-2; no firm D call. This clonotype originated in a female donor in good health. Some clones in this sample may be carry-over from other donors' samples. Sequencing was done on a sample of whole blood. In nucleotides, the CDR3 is TGTGCCAGCAGCTATTCTACGAACACCGGGGAGCTGTTTTTT. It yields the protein CASSYSTNTGELFF.